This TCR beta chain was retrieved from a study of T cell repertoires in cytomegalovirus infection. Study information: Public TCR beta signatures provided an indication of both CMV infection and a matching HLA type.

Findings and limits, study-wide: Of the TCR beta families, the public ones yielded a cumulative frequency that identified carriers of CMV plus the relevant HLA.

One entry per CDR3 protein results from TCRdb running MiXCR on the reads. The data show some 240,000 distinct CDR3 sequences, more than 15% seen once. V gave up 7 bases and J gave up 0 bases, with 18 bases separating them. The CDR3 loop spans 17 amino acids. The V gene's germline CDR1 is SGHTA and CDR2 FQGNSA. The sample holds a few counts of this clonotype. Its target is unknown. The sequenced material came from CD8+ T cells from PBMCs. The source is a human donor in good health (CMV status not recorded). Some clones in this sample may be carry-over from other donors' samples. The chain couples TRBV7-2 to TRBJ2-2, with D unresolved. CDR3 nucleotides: TGTGCCAGCACTCCAGTAGGCTATCCCCCGAACACCGGGGAGCTGTTTTTT. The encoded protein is CASTPVGYPPNTGELFF.